Presented here are 30 T cell receptor beta chains from one specimen sequenced in a study of blood T cell repertoires in COVID-19. The method was immunoSEQ multiplex PCR; TCRdb's version includes in-frame clones alone and lacks a portion of them. The data show about 150,000 clones, with more than 75% seen just once and 4.8% held by the top ten. Sequenced material: peripheral blood. The receptor set was obtained from a human donor in a cohort sampled during active COVID-19.

The chain is built from TRBV6-1 and TRBJ2-3; 12 nucleotides agree with TRBD2. The germline V gene encodes CDR1 MNHNS and CDR2 SASEGT. The CDR3 extends over 17 amino acids. The junction had 12 bases not matched to a gene; V was cut back by 4 bases and J by 7 bases. The CDR3 coding sequence is TGTGCCAGCAGTGCTTCGGGCCTAGCGGGGGGGCCGAATACGCAGTATTTT. The encoded protein is CASSASGLAGGPNTQYF.

The gene calls are TRBV5-1 and TRBJ1-4; D gene ambiguous. Germline values: CDR1 SGHRS, CDR2 YFSETQ. The V and J ends lost 4 bases and 5 bases respectively, with 12 bases between them. The CDR3 is made up of 14 amino acids. The chain's CDR3 is CASSQTDGNEKLFF. In DNA, the CDR3 is TGCGCCAGCAGCCAAACCGACGGGAATGAAAAACTGTTTTTT.

The J gene is TRBJ2-5, the V gene TRBV7-8, with a weak D call TRBD2 (5 bases). The CDR3 runs 16 residues. Trimming stripped 4 bases from V and 4 bases from J, with 19 bases between. CDR1 is SGHVS, CDR2 FQNEAQ, per germline. The CDR3 loop is CASSYPYGKPIETQYF. In DNA form, the CDR3 reads TGTGCCAGCAGCTACCCCTACGGGAAACCGATAGAGACCCAGTACTTC.

This chain links TRBV28 with TRBJ1-2; D uncertain. The V and J ends lost 1 base and 6 bases respectively, with 9 bases between them. Germline V gene sequence: CDR1 MDHEN, CDR2 SYDVKM. The CDR3 loop spans 13 amino acids. In nucleotides, the CDR3 is TGTGCCAGCAGTTTATATCGGGGTAATGGCTACACCTTC. This codes for CASSLYRGNGYTF.

The chain combines TRBV15 with TRBJ2-3, with TRBD2 identical over 9 bases. The CDR3 is 16 amino acids. Germline CDR1 reads LNHNV; CDR2 reads YYDKDF (reference sequence). With V trimmed by 3 bases and J by 6 bases, 10 bases remained unmatched. In DNA, the CDR3 is TGTGCCACCAGCAGGGTGGATAGCGGGGGCGGCGATACGCAGTATTTT. It specifies CATSRVDSGGGDTQYF.

The chain employs TRBV7-2 and TRBJ2-3; possible D gene TRBD2, 6 bases. Germline V CDR1 and CDR2: SGHTA, FQGNSA. The CDR3 is 17 amino acids. V dropped 0 bases and J dropped 4 bases, with 17 bases sitting between them. The CDR3 reads CASSLARLGGGADTQYF. DNA of the CDR3: TGTGCCAGCAGCTTAGCGAGACTAGGAGGCGGCGCAGATACGCAGTATTTT.

V is TRBV29-1 and J is TRBJ2-2; TRBD1 matches 9 bases. The germline CDR1 and CDR2 sequences are SQVTM and ANQGSEA. V lost 6 bases, J lost 2 bases, and 7 bases stayed unmatched. This CDR3 is built from 15 residues. Written as DNA, the CDR3 is TGCAGCGTAGGACAGGGGTCGGCAAACACCGGGGAGCTGTTTTTT. Protein product: CSVGQGSANTGELFF.

This clone was counted only a few times. Other DNA sequences in the sample encode the same CDR3. J is TRBJ2-5 and V is TRBV12-3 or TRBV12-4; 7 positions match TRBD1. The CDR3 is made up of 13 amino acids. V was pared by 6 bases and J by 4 bases, with 5 bases of the junction left unmatched. This chain's CDR3 is CASRPGGRETQYF. In DNA, the CDR3 is TGTGCCAGCAGACCAGGGGGTAGAGAGACCCAGTACTTC.

The rearrangement uses TRBV12-5 and TRBJ2-2; the D is unclear. The CDR3 length is 19 residues. Trimming took off 1 base at V and 8 bases at J, with 26 bases between the two ends. CDR1 is LGHNT and CDR2 is FRNRAP in the germline V gene. CDR3 coding DNA: TGTGCTAGTGGTTTGGGACCCATTTTCTCTCTAGGAAATATGGGGGAGCTGTTTTTT. It yields the protein CASGLGPIFSLGNMGELFF.

The chain links TRBV12-3 or TRBV12-4 to TRBJ2-1; D is possibly TRBD2 (5 bases). The V gene lost 6 bases and the J gene lost 5 bases, with 11 bases spanning the gap. CDR3 length: 13 amino acids. Here the CDR3 DNA reads TGTGCCAGCAGGACTACACGGGACAATGAGCAGTTCTTC. Translating it yields CASRTTRDNEQFF.

Only one count was recorded for this clone. The genes are TRBV15 and TRBJ2-2; tentative D call: TRBD2 (6 bases). The germline gives CDR1 LNHNV, CDR2 YYDKDF (reference sequence). This CDR3 is 16 amino acids long. Trimming shortened V by 1 base and J by 1 base, and 10 bases separated the two germline ends. CDR3 sequence reads: CATSRALALNTGELFF. The CDR3 DNA reads TGTGCCACCAGCAGAGCACTAGCCCTGAACACCGGGGAGCTGTTTTTT.

The chain employs TRBV7-2 and TRBJ1-2, with D unresolved. This CDR3 region has 13 residues. The germline V gene encodes CDR1 SGHTA and CDR2 FQGNSA. Trimming took 3 bases from V and 2 from J, leaving 7 bases between them. For the CDR3, the DNA is TGTGCCAGCAGCTTTGGGCGAAACTATGGCTACACCTTC. As protein: CASSFGRNYGYTF.

The V gene is TRBV3-1 (or the pseudogene TRBV3-2), the J gene TRBJ2-1; D call uncertain. The CDR3 covers 14 residues. Per the germline V gene, CDR1 is LGHDT and CDR2 is YNNKEL (reference sequence). Trimming stripped 3 bases from V and 7 bases from J, with 13 bases between. The CDR3 region is CASSHEYSQNEQFF. The CDR3 DNA reads as TGTGCCAGCAGCCACGAATACTCTCAAAATGAGCAGTTCTTC.

For this clone: The sample carries other DNA sequences with the same CDR3. The rearrangement links TRBV5-1 to TRBJ1-2; weak D call: TRBD1 (5 bases). V gave up 0 bases and J gave up 0 bases, with 6 bases separating them. Per germline, CDR1 SGHRS and CDR2 YFSETQ. The CDR3 is 14 amino acids. The CDR3 DNA follows: TGCGCCAGCAGCTTGGGGACAACTAACTATGGCTACACCTTC. Amino acid sequence: CASSLGTTNYGYTF.

Note on this clone: This specimen includes other DNA sequences encoding the same CDR3. The chain has TRBV6-6 and TRBJ2-7; no clear D. This CDR3 has 13 residues. Germline CDR1 reads MNHNY; CDR2 reads SVGAGI (reference sequence). Trimming left V 8 bases short and J 1 base short, with 12 bases between. The CDR3 sequence is CASPTALSYEQYF. The CDR3 DNA is TGTGCCAGCCCAACAGCCCTTTCCTACGAGCAGTACTTC.

This clone was detected a few times. The J gene is TRBJ1-6, the V gene TRBV6-1; possibly TRBD1 for D (5 bases). The germline V gene has CDR1 MNHNS and CDR2 SASEGT. The length of the CDR3 is 14 residues. The V gene lost 3 bases and the J gene lost 8 bases, with 11 bases spanning the gap. CDR3 residues: CASSENRIYSPLHF. As DNA, the CDR3 is TGTGCCAGCAGTGAGAACAGGATCTATTCACCCCTCCACTTT.

The chain has TRBV27 and TRBJ2-1; the match to TRBD2 covers 8 bases. CDR1 is MNHEY and CDR2 is SMNVEV in the germline V gene (reference sequence). This CDR3 is built from 15 residues. V trimming: 5 bases; J trimming: 5 bases; junction bases outside the gene matches: 8. The CDR3 loop is CASSRRGLGDNEQFF. DNA for the CDR3: TGTGCCAGCAGTCGTCGGGGACTAGGCGACAATGAGCAGTTCTTC.

This clone was seen a single time. The genes are TRBV10-3 and TRBJ1-1; 7 nucleotides agree with TRBD1. CDR1 and CDR2 from the germline V gene are ENHRY and SYGVKD. With V trimmed by 4 bases and J by 0 bases, 8 bases remained unmatched. CDR3 length equals 16 residues. DNA of the CDR3: TGTGCCATCAGTGTACAGGGGCCCGACATGAACACTGAAGCTTTCTTT. Residues: CAISVQGPDMNTEAFF.

J is TRBJ2-2 and V is TRBV7-3; 10 positions match TRBD1. There are 15 residues in the CDR3. Germline V lookup: CDR1 SGHTA, CDR2 FQGTGA. With 5 bases clipped from V and 6 bases from J, the junction kept 6 bases outside the gene matches. As DNA, the CDR3 is TGTGCCAGCAGCCCCGGGACAGGGGTCGCCGGGGAGCTGTTTTTT. As protein: CASSPGTGVAGELFF.

This chain links TRBV4-2 with TRBJ2-1, with 15 bases identical to TRBD2. V dropped 4 bases and J dropped 0; count of bases not matched to a gene: 4. The CDR3 has 18 amino acids. Germline V gene lookup returns CDR1 LGHNA and CDR2 YNFKEQ. For the CDR3, the DNA is TGTGCCAGCAGCCCAAAGGGACTAGCGGGGGGCTCCTACAATGAGCAGTTCTTC. Translating gives CASSPKGLAGGSYNEQFF.

This sequence joins TRBV7-3 and TRBJ2-1; TRBD2 matches at 8 bases. Germline V lookup: CDR1 SGHTA, CDR2 FQGTGA. The CDR3 totals 15 residues. V dropped 6 bases and J dropped 3; count of bases not matched to a gene: 7. CDR3 protein: CASSRTSGSYNEQFF. The CDR3 DNA reads as TGTGCCAGCAGTCGTACTAGCGGAAGCTACAATGAGCAGTTCTTC. The full variable domain, rest sourced from reference TRBV7-3 and TRBJ2-1, is GAGVSQTPSNKVTEKGKYVELRCDPISGHTALYWYRQSLGQGPEFLIYFQGTGAADDSGLPNDRFFAVRPEGSVSTLKIQRTERGDSAVYLCASSRTSGSYNEQFFGPGTRLTVL.

This chain joins TRBV6-1 and TRBJ1-1; D perhaps matches TRBD1 (6 bases). The germline CDR1 and CDR2 sequences are MNHNS and SASEGT. The CDR3 covers 17 residues. The germline V and J ends were trimmed by 2 bases and 2 bases, with 18 bases remaining between them. The CDR3 sequence: CASSEPYIPGVNTEAFF. CDR3 coding DNA: TGTGCCAGCAGTGAACCATACATCCCAGGGGTAAACACTGAAGCTTTCTTT.

This clone occurred a few times. The rearrangement links TRBV20-1 to TRBJ2-1; the D is unclear. CDR1 DFQATT and CDR2 SNEGSKA come from the germline V gene (reference sequence). V shed 3 bases and J shed 9 bases, with 15 bases lying between them. The CDR3 has 13 amino acids. The DNA of the CDR3 is TGCAGTGCTAGTTCCACGAACCTCGGTGAGCAGTTCTTC. This sequence encodes CSASSTNLGEQFF.

The sample holds one count of this clone. The gene calls are TRBV28 and TRBJ1-1; 11 bases fit TRBD1. CDR1 is MDHEN and CDR2 is SYDVKM in the germline V gene. CDR3 length equals 15 residues. Unmatched junction bases numbered 2, after V lost 2 bases and J lost 3 bases. Here the CDR3 DNA reads TGTGCCAGCAGTTTACCGGGACAGGGGGACACTGAAGCTTTCTTT. Residues: CASSLPGQGDTEAFF.

This clone was recorded only once. The chain links TRBV25-1 to TRBJ2-4; the match to TRBD1 covers 10 bases. Germline V gene data show CDR1 as MGHDK and CDR2 as SYGVNS. This CDR3 is built from 16 residues. Trimming took 6 bases from V and 3 from J; bases not matched to a gene: 8. CDR3 amino acids: CASSSGTGAVKNIQYF. In DNA, the CDR3 is TGTGCCAGCAGCTCCGGGACAGGGGCGGTCAAAAACATTCAGTACTTC.

The chain uses TRBV28 and TRBJ1-5, with unresolved D. Germline lookup yields CDR1 MDHEN and CDR2 SYDVKM. CDR3 length equals 14 residues. The V end was cut by 1 base, the J end by 0 bases, with 4 bases between. The CDR3 nucleotides read TGTGCCAGCAGTTTATCAGGTAGCAATCAGCCCCAGCATTTT. Its translation: CASSLSGSNQPQHF.

The chain joins TRBV5-4 to TRBJ2-3, with no clear D. V was pared by 0 bases and J by 0 bases, with 8 bases between. In germline, CDR1 is SGHNT, CDR2 YYREEE (reference sequence). The CDR3 runs 15 residues. DNA for the CDR3: TGTGCCAGCAGCTTGGTATACGGGAGCACAGATACGCAGTATTTT. Translation: CASSLVYGSTDTQYF.

The gene calls are TRBV5-4 and TRBJ2-6, with D maybe TRBD2 (6 bases). V lost 2 bases to trimming and J lost 3 bases, with 9 bases between them. Germline CDR1 is SGHNT and CDR2 is YYREEE (reference sequence). CDR3 length: 15 residues. CDR3 region: CASSLGGVGANVLTF. In DNA form, the CDR3 reads TGTGCCAGCAGCTTAGGCGGGGTTGGGGCCAACGTCCTGACTTTC.

The chain joins TRBV12-3 or TRBV12-4 to TRBJ2-5; D gene uncertain. V lost 6 bases, J lost 3 bases, and 5 bases lay in between. The CDR3 sequence is 11 residues long. The CDR3 loop reads CASSREETQYF. The CDR3 nucleotides are TGTGCCAGCAGCCGAGAAGAGACCCAGTACTTC.

This clone was seen just once. The gene calls are TRBV9 and TRBJ2-1; D is undetermined. This CDR3 is built from 14 residues. Germline CDR1 SGDLS, CDR2 YYNGEE. Trimming removed 3 bases at V and 7 bases at J, with 14 bases between. The DNA of the CDR3 is TGTGCCAGCAGCGACAGAAGTAGTATAAATGAGCAGTTCTTC. It specifies CASSDRSSINEQFF.